The 28 T cell receptor beta chains below all came from one sample that was sequenced in a study of blood T cell repertoires in COVID-19 (dated by TCRdb to about 2020). The method was the immunoSEQ multiplex PCR assay. TCRdb mirrors the immuneACCESS table, restricted to in-frame sequences. Some clones are absent from its copies; in checked studies, under half trace to an unresolved V gene, and the reason for the others is unknown. The sample has about 94,000 clones on record, about 86% of them singletons. Of the sample, around 6.9% is held by the ten largest clones. Sequencing used peripheral blood. These receptors came from a man between 60 and 70 years old with acute or convalescent COVID-19.

The sample holds a few counts of this clone. V usage is TRBV19 and J usage is TRBJ2-7, with 12 bases matching TRBD2. Trimming at V came to 3 bases and at J to 3 bases, leaving 6 bases not matched to a gene. CDR3 length: 16 residues. Germline V gives CDR1 LNHDA, CDR2 SQIVND (reference sequence). The CDR3 is CASSISGLAGLYEQYF. The CDR3 DNA sequence: TGTGCCAGTAGTATTTCGGGACTAGCGGGTCTCTACGAGCAGTACTTC.

This CDR3 reads CASSEQRLSQETQYF. The CDR3 bases are TGTGCCAGCAGTGAACAGCGACTATCCCAAGAGACCCAGTACTTC. V gene TRBV6-1 combines with J gene TRBJ2-5, with D possibly TRBD2 on 5 matching bases. The V gene's germline CDR1 is MNHNS and CDR2 SASEGT. V lost 2 bases and J 1 base, leaving 11 bases between the germline ends. The CDR3 is 15 amino acids.

The chain couples TRBV3-1 (or the pseudogene TRBV3-2) to TRBJ2-3, with 7 bases identical to TRBD1. This CDR3 is built from 14 residues. Unmatched junction bases numbered 6, after V lost 6 bases and J lost 3 bases. Germline CDR1 and CDR2: LGHDT and YNNKEL (reference sequence). This chain's CDR3 is CASSPDRRTDTQYF. The CDR3, as DNA: TGTGCCAGCAGTCCGGACAGGAGGACAGATACGCAGTATTTT.

J is TRBJ1-5 and V is TRBV28, with D perhaps matching TRBD1 (6 bases). This CDR3 comprises 15 residues. Looked up from germline, CDR1 is MDHEN and CDR2 is SYDVKM. V lost 5 bases and J 0 bases, leaving 11 bases between the germline ends. The CDR3 sequence: CASSQGTGSNQPQHF. CDR3 in DNA: TGTGCCAGCAGTCAGGGGACGGGTAGCAATCAGCCCCAGCATTTT.

The V and J genes are TRBV7-9 and TRBJ1-1; 8 bases are a match to TRBD1. The CDR3 length is 15 residues. Germline CDR1 and CDR2: SEHNR and FQNEAQ (reference sequence). V was pared by 5 bases and J by 5 bases, with 10 bases of the junction left unmatched. The CDR3 region has the DNA TGTGCCAGCAGCCCCGGGGACAGGATGTGGACTGAAGCTTTCTTT. Protein: CASSPGDRMWTEAFF.

The J gene is TRBJ2-5, the V gene TRBV7-9, with D possibly being TRBD2 (5 bases). CDR1 is SEHNR and CDR2 is FQNEAQ in the germline V gene (reference sequence). V dropped 6 bases and J dropped 5 bases, with 31 bases sitting between them. The CDR3 is 19 amino acids. The CDR3 sequence is CASSTISRDRHPLRETQYF. The CDR3 bases are TGTGCCAGCAGTACCATTAGTCGGGATCGACACCCTCTAAGGGAGACCCAGTACTTC.

This chain links TRBV6-5 with TRBJ1-2; tentative D call: TRBD1 (5 bases). This CDR3 has 14 residues. V was trimmed by 0 bases and J by 6 bases, leaving 11 bases between them. From germline, CDR1 is MNHEY and CDR2 SVGAGI. CDR3 nucleotide sequence: TGTGCCAGCAGTTACTCGAGGTCGGGGGATGGCTACACCTTC. Amino acids: CASSYSRSGDGYTF.

The V call is TRBV3-1 (or the pseudogene TRBV3-2), the J call TRBJ2-3; D is perhaps TRBD2 (6 bases). V was trimmed by 4 bases and J by 6 bases, leaving 17 bases between them. The CDR3 runs to 15 residues. CDR1 is LGHDT, CDR2 YNNKEL, per germline (reference sequence). The CDR3 DNA reads as TGTGCCAGCAGCCCCGGGACTGCATTTACGGATACGCAGTATTTT. Encoded protein: CASSPGTAFTDTQYF.

The rearrangement links TRBV14 to TRBJ2-2; D unclear. The V gene's germline CDR1 is SGHDN and CDR2 FVKESK. There are 13 residues in the CDR3. The V and J ends lost 4 bases and 1 base respectively, with 4 bases between them. The CDR3 coding sequence is TGTGCCAGCAGCCCCTGGAACACCGGGGAGCTGTTTTTT. Translated: CASSPWNTGELFF.

In this sample, this clone turned up a few times. CDR3: CASSPTGGHEQFF. The CDR3 coding sequence is TGTGCCAGCAGCCCCACAGGGGGTCATGAGCAGTTCTTC. The chain is built from TRBV7-3 and TRBJ2-1; 8 nucleotides line up with TRBD1. Germline-derived CDR1 and CDR2 are SGHTA and FQGTGA. The CDR3 covers 13 residues. The junction had 5 bases not matched to a gene; V was cut back by 5 bases and J by 8 bases.

The chain combines TRBV5-5 with TRBJ2-5, with 7 bases aligning to TRBD1. The CDR3 length is 14 residues. The germline CDR1 and CDR2 sequences are SGHKS and YYEKEE (reference sequence). Germline trimming cut 6 bases from V and 2 bases from J; bases unmatched to any gene: 7. Written as DNA, the CDR3 is TGTGCCAGCATGCTTGAGACAGGGCAAGAGACCCAGTACTTC. Translated, it gives CASMLETGQETQYF.

The chain combines TRBV7-2 with TRBJ1-2; D perhaps matches TRBD1 (5 bases). This CDR3 spans 15 amino acids. V lost 6 bases and J 0 bases, leaving 14 bases between the germline ends. CDR1 and CDR2 from the germline V gene are SGHTA and FQGNSA. The CDR3 DNA reads as TGTGCCAGCAGTTATCCGGGACTGCCTAACTATGGCTACACCTTC. Protein sequence: CASSYPGLPNYGYTF.

There are a few counts of this clone. The rearrangement links TRBV11-3 to TRBJ1-6; D is ambiguous. The germline V gene encodes CDR1 SGHNT and CDR2 YENEEA. The V and J ends lost 1 base and 7 bases respectively, with 5 bases between them. The CDR3 has 13 amino acids. The CDR3 loop reads CASSLGLNSPLHF. The CDR3, as DNA: TGTGCCAGCAGCTTAGGTCTCAATTCACCCCTCCACTTT.

This clone has a single count. The rearrangement joins TRBV7-2 to TRBJ1-5; D not certain. Germline CDR1 is SGHTA and CDR2 is FQGNSA. CDR3 length equals 12 residues. V shed 5 bases and J shed 7 bases, with 9 bases lying between them. The CDR3 loop reads CASSPRGQPQHF. CDR3 in DNA: TGTGCCAGCAGCCCCCGCGGGCAGCCCCAGCATTTT.

This chain uses TRBV2 with TRBJ1-6; 9 bases align to TRBD1. The V and J ends lost 6 bases and 7 bases, in that order; junction bases with no gene match: 7. Germline CDR1 is SNHLY and CDR2 is FYNNEI. The CDR3 is made up of 15 amino acids. The CDR3 loop reads CASSPQGARNSPLHF. CDR3 in DNA: TGTGCCAGCAGCCCACAGGGGGCGCGAAATTCACCCCTCCACTTT.

The chain combines TRBV4-3 with TRBJ2-7; D possibly corresponds to TRBD1 (8 bases). Trimming removed 4 bases from V and 6 bases from J, with 13 bases in between. The germline gives CDR1 LGHNA, CDR2 YSLEER. This CDR3 has 13 amino acids. CDR3 sequence reads: CASSPDREGEQYF. DNA of the CDR3: TGCGCCAGCAGCCCGGACAGGGAGGGCGAGCAGTACTTC.

This sequence joins TRBV29-1 and TRBJ1-2; 10 bases match TRBD1. The CDR3 runs 15 residues. V was pared by 4 bases and J by 4 bases, with 9 bases of the junction left unmatched. CDR1 and CDR2 (germline): SQVTM, ANQGSEA. The CDR3 is CSVGQGAALSYGYTF. CDR3 nucleotide sequence: TGCAGCGTTGGACAGGGGGCGGCTTTATCCTATGGCTACACCTTC.

This chain joins TRBV7-2 and TRBJ1-4, with 7 nucleotides matching TRBD1. The CDR3 is 16 residues long. After removal of 5 bases from V and 7 bases from J, the junction contained 13 bases not matched to a gene. Per germline, CDR1 SGHTA and CDR2 FQGNSA. CDR3 loop: CASSPAGGTVVEKLFF. CDR3 coding DNA: TGTGCCAGCAGCCCCGCCGGCGGGACAGTCGTTGAAAAACTGTTTTTT.

As to this clone: Other DNA variants within this sample encode the same CDR3. The chain couples TRBV2 to TRBJ2-1; TRBD1 is a possible D gene (8 bases). Trimming took 7 bases from V and 7 from J, leaving 14 bases between them. This CDR3 is 13 amino acids long. Germline CDR1 is SNHLY and CDR2 is FYNNEI. The CDR3 bases are TGTGCCAGCACTTTACAGGGGGGGAATGAGCAGTTCTTC. Amino acid sequence: CASTLQGGNEQFF.

This chain uses TRBV25-1 with TRBJ1-1; D possibly corresponds to TRBD1 (5 bases). The CDR3 has 13 amino acids. Germline lookup yields CDR1 MGHDK and CDR2 SYGVNS. V gave up 4 bases and J gave up 5 bases, with 11 bases separating them. CDR3 sequence (DNA): TGTGCCAGCAGTGTTCCGGGGGGTACTGAAGCTTTCTTT. It yields the protein CASSVPGGTEAFF.

The chain joins TRBV18 to TRBJ2-7; tentatively, D is TRBD1 (6 bases). Per the germline V gene, CDR1 is KGHSH and CDR2 is LQKENI. V shed 3 bases and J shed 4 bases, with 13 bases lying between them. The CDR3 has 14 amino acids. CDR3 loop: CASSPGQNLYEQYF. In DNA form, the CDR3 reads TGTGCCAGCTCACCTGGACAGAATTTATACGAGCAGTACTTC.

V gene TRBV29-1 combines with J gene TRBJ2-1; 13 bases align to TRBD2. The junction had 8 bases not matched to a gene; V was cut back by 8 bases and J by 4 bases. The CDR3 has 15 residues. The V gene's germline CDR1 is SQVTM and CDR2 ANQGSEA. The CDR3 is CSTSGGAESYNEQFF. The CDR3 DNA reads as TGCAGCACTAGCGGGGGGGCAGAGAGTTACAATGAGCAGTTCTTC.

The CDR3 protein is CASISALNTEAFF. CDR3 bases: TGTGCCAGCATCTCAGCGCTGAACACTGAAGCTTTCTTT. V gene TRBV2 combines with J gene TRBJ1-1; D not certain. Germline lookup yields CDR1 SNHLY and CDR2 FYNNEI. Trimming stripped 7 bases from V and 0 bases from J, with 9 bases between. CDR3 length equals 13 residues. Full variable domain (rest looked up from reference TRBV2 and TRBJ1-1): EPEVTQTPSHQVTQMGQEVILRCVPISNHLYFYWYRQILGQKVEFLVSFYNNEISEKSEIFDDQFSVERPDGSNFTLKIRSTKLEDSAMYFCASISALNTEAFFGQGTRLTVV.

The V gene is TRBV18, the J gene TRBJ1-2; 7 bases line up with TRBD1. With V trimmed by 3 bases and J by 3 bases, 4 bases remained unmatched. Germline CDR1 reads KGHSH; CDR2 reads LQKENI. The length of the CDR3 is 14 residues. The CDR3 loop is CASSPPGTDYGYTF. CDR3 coding DNA: TGTGCCAGCTCACCTCCCGGGACAGACTATGGCTACACCTTC.

The V call is TRBV24-1, the J call TRBJ2-3; 9 bases fit TRBD1. This CDR3 is built from 16 residues. The V segment lost 2 bases and the J segment 3 bases; nucleotides outside the gene matches: 5. Germline V lookup: CDR1 KGHDR, CDR2 SFDVKD. CDR3 DNA: TGTGCCACCAGTGATTACCAGGGACAGGGAACAGATACGCAGTATTTT. This gives the protein CATSDYQGQGTDTQYF.

This chain joins TRBV29-1 and TRBJ2-5, with 7 bases matching TRBD1. V lost 7 bases to trimming and J lost 4 bases; unmatched junction nucleotides: 6. The CDR3 is 12 amino acids. Germline V gene sequence: CDR1 SQVTM, CDR2 ANQGSEA. The CDR3 sequence is CSGRQGLETQYF. The DNA for the CDR3 is TGCAGCGGGCGACAGGGATTAGAGACCCAGTACTTC.

The chain joins TRBV18 to TRBJ1-2; D ambiguous. The germline CDR1 and CDR2 sequences are KGHSH and LQKENI. The CDR3 is made up of 12 amino acids. V lost 6 bases and J lost 1, with 6 bases in between. The chain's CDR3 is CASSAVNYGYTF. CDR3 DNA: TGTGCCAGCTCTGCGGTTAACTATGGCTACACCTTC.

For the CDR3, the DNA is TGCGCCAGCAGCCCTTCTAGCGGGGGGACCTACAATGAGCAGTTCTTC. This sequence encodes CASSPSSGGTYNEQFF. The chain uses TRBV5-1 and TRBJ2-1, with 11 bases aligning to TRBD2. CDR3 size: 16 residues. V lost 4 bases, J lost 2 bases, and 5 bases stayed unmatched. The germline V gene has CDR1 SGHRS and CDR2 YFSETQ.